A selection of T cell receptor beta chains follows, all from one sample in a study of blood T cell repertoires in COVID-19. Here immunoSEQ multiplex PCR was the method, and the copy in TCRdb shows in-frame clones only, minus some. The sample comprises 200,000 or so clones, about 86% of which are singletons, and roughly 2.4% rests with the top ten. Sequencing was carried out using peripheral blood. The receptors were sampled from a woman aged 60-75 years with acute or convalescent COVID-19. CDR3s include the opening cysteine and the closing phenylalanine or tryptophan. Fields, in order: D gene, J gene, clone size, V gene, CDR3 DNA, CDR3 protein. The D gene is left open where the match is weak. Clone size is not always given. Where it is, it says once, few, many or a class for expanded clones.

>TRBD1|TRBJ1-2|-|TRBV6-5
TGTGCCAGCAGACAGGGGGCATTTGATGATGATGGCTACACCTTC
CASRQGAFDDDGYTF
>TRBD1|TRBJ1-5|-|TRBV4-1
TGCGCCAGCAGCCACACTGACAGGGACAATCAGCCCCAGCATTTT
CASSHTDRDNQPQHF
>TRBD2|TRBJ2-2|-|TRBV5-4
TGTGCCAGCAGCTTACTAGCGGGGGCTCCCGGGGAGCTGTTTTTT
CASSLLAGAPGELFF
>TRBD1|TRBJ1-3|-|TRBV5-1
TGCGCCAGCAGCCGGGCAGGGGGCGCCTCTGGAAACACCATATATTTT
CASSRAGGASGNTIYF
>-|TRBJ1-5|-|TRBV6-1
TGTGCCAGCAGTGATAAAACAGGGCCTCAGCCCCAGCATTTT
CASSDKTGPQPQHF
>TRBD2|TRBJ2-1|few|TRBV5-1
TGCGCCAGCAGCCCTCTAGCGGGGGGGGCTTTCAATGAGCAGTTCTTC
CASSPLAGGAFNEQFF
>TRBD1|TRBJ1-5|-|TRBV6-1
TGTGCCAGCAGTGAACTGGCAGGGGGCCAGCCCCAGCATTTT
CASSELAGGQPQHF
>-|TRBJ1-2|-|TRBV7-2
TGTGCCAGCAGCTTACGAGCAGGGTCTTATGGCTACACCTTC
CASSLRAGSYGYTF
>-|TRBJ2-7|-|TRBV10-3
TGTGCCATCAGTGACAGAATCAACTACGAGCAGTACTTC
CAISDRINYEQYF
>TRBD1|TRBJ1-6|-|TRBV4-2
TGTGCCAGCAGCCAACGGACAGGGGTCATCAATTCACCCCTCCACTTT
CASSQRTGVINSPLHF
>TRBD1|TRBJ1-4|-|TRBV12-3/TRBV12-4
TGTGCCAGCAGACAGGGGGCTGAAAAACTGTTTTTT
CASRQGAEKLFF
>-|TRBJ1-1|-|TRBV7-3
TGTGCCAGCAGCTCCCAGGGGAGTGACACTGAAGCTTTCTTT
CASSSQGSDTEAFF